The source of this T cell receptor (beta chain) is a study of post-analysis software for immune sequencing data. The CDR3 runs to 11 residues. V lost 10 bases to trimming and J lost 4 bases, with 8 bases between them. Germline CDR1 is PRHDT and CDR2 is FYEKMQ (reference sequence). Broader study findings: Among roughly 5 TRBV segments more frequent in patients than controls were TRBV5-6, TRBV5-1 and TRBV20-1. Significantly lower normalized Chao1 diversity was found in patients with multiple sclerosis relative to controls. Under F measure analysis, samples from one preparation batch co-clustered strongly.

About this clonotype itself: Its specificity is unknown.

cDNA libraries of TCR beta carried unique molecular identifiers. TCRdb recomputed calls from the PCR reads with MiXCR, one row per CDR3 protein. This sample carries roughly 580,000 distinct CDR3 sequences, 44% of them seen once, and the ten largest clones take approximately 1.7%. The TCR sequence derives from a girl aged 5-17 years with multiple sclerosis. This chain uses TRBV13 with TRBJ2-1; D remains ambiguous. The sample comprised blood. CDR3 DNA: TGTGCCAATAGACGGTACAATGAGCAGTTCTTC. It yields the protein CANRRYNEQFF.